A selection of T cell receptor beta chains follows, all from one sample in a study of CD8+ T cells in alopecia areata. The repertoire was sequenced with immunoSEQ multiplex PCR; TCRdb's copy has only in-frame clones and lacks some. The sample records fewer than 150,000 clones, less than 70% being singletons. The material sequenced was CD4+ T cells sorted from blood. These receptor sequences come from a human donor in good health. CDR3s include the opening cysteine and the closing phenylalanine or tryptophan. The D gene is left open where the match is weak.

J | V | D | DNA | CDR3
TRBJ1-2 | TRBV7-9 | TRBD1 | TGTGCCAGCAGCTTTGGGAGACAGGGTCTCGGCTACACCTTC | CASSFGRQGLGYTF
TRBJ1-2 | TRBV27 | TRBD1 | TGTGCCAGCAGTTTATATGGGGACAGATTCGGCTACACCTTC | CASSLYGDRFGYTF
TRBJ1-2 | TRBV7-9 | . | TGTGCCAGCAGCTTAGAGGGGCCTGGCTATGGCTACACCTTC | CASSLEGPGYGYTF
TRBJ2-1 | TRBV29-1 | . | TGCAGCGCCCCACGGGTAGGCACTAATGAGCAGTTCTTC | CSAPRVGTNEQFF
TRBJ2-6 | TRBV5-1 | . | TGCGCCAGCAGCACAGGGTCTGGGGCCAACGTCCTGACTTTC | CASSTGSGANVLTF
TRBJ1-1 | TRBV2 | . | TGTGCCAGCAGTGTTACGGGATCAGCTTTCTTT | CASSVTGSAFF
TRBJ2-3 | TRBV7-9 | TRBD2 | TGTGCCAGCTTACGAGCGGGGGGGAGCGCAGATACGCAGTATTTT | CASLRAGGSADTQYF
TRBJ2-3 | TRBV6-5 | . | TGTGCCAGCAGCCGCGTGATCGGTAGCCCAGATACGCAGTATTTT | CASSRVIGSPDTQYF
TRBJ1-1 | TRBV6-5 | . | TGTGCCAGCAGTTACTCGAACGGGGCAGAAGCTTTCTTT | CASSYSNGAEAFF
TRBJ2-1 | TRBV11-2 | TRBD2 | TGTGCCAGCAGCCCAGGACTAGCGGGGGGTGCCTGGGAGCAGTTCTTC | CASSPGLAGGAWEQFF
TRBJ1-4 | TRBV25-1 | . | TGTGCCAGCAGTGATTCCGGGCCATGGGAGGAAAAACTGTTTTTT | CASSDSGPWEEKLFF
TRBJ1-2 | TRBV9 | TRBD1 | TGTGCCAGCAGCCCGACAGGGACAGGGCCTAACTATGGCTACACCTTC | CASSPTGTGPNYGYTF
TRBJ2-5 | TRBV11-2 | TRBD1 | TGTGCCAGCAGCCCCGGGGACAGGGGAGGCCTCCAAGAGACCCAGTACTTC | CASSPGDRGGLQETQYF
TRBJ1-5 | TRBV18 | . | TGTGCCAGCTCACCAGGGGAGCGGAATCAGCCCCAGCATTTT | CASSPGERNQPQHF
TRBJ1-1 | TRBV29-1 | . | TGCAGCGTTGAGGACACCGTGAACACTGAAGCTTTCTTT | CSVEDTVNTEAFF
TRBJ1-6 | TRBV27 | . | TGTGCCAGCAGTTTTGAGAATCGAGGGAATTCACCCCTCCACTTT | CASSFENRGNSPLHF
TRBJ2-6 | TRBV6-1 | . | TGTGCCACGAAGGGGGACTCTGGGGCCAACGTCCTGACTTTC | CATKGDSGANVLTF
TRBJ2-5 | TRBV5-6 | . | TGTGCCAGCAGCTTGACGGGCGGGGAGACCCAGTACTTC | CASSLTGGETQYF
TRBJ1-1 | TRBV1 | . | TGCACCAGCAGCCAAGATCCCAATTCTACGGGGACTGAAGCTTTCTTT | CTSSQDPNSTGTEAFF
TRBJ2-7 | TRBV5-1 | TRBD1 | TGCGCCAGCAGTTCGACAGGGGTAGGCTACGAGCAGTACTTC | CASSSTGVGYEQYF
TRBJ1-5 | TRBV30 | TRBD1 | TGTGCCTGGACAAGACAGGGGATGAGCAATCAGCCCCAGCATTTT | CAWTRQGMSNQPQHF
TRBJ1-2 | TRBV5-4 | TRBD1 | TGTGCCAGCAGCTTGCCCATAGGGGGCGGCTACACCTTC | CASSLPIGGGYTF
TRBJ2-2 | TRBV4-2 | . | TGTGCCAGCAGCCAAGTGGGCCCCGGGGAGCTGTTTTTT | CASSQVGPGELFF
TRBJ1-3 | TRBV11-2 | . | TGTGCCAGCAGCTTAGACCGTTCAAACACCATATATTTT | CASSLDRSNTIYF